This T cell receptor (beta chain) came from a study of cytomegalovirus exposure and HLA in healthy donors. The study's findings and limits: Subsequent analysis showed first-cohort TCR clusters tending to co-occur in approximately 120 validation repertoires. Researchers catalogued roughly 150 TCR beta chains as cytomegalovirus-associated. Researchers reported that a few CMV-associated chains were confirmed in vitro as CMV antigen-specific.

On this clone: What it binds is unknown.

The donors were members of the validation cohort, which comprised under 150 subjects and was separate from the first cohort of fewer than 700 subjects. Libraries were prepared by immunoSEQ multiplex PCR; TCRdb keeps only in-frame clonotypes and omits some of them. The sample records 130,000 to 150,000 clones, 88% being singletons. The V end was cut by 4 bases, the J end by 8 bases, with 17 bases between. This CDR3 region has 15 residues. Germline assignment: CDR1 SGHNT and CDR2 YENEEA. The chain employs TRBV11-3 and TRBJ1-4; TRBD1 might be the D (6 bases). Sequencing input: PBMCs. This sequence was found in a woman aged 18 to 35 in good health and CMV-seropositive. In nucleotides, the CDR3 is TGTGCCAGCAGCTCCAACAGGGCAGGAAGGGAAAAACTGTTTTTT. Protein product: CASSSNRAGREKLFF.